Listed below are T cell receptor beta chains from one sample, sequenced in a study of a mutant IDH1 vaccine in newly diagnosed glioma. Antigens of these TCRs are unknown. This table comes from immunoSEQ multiplex PCR, and its TCRdb copy is limited to in-frame clones, with some not included. The table includes tens of thousands of clones, approximately 84% detected once. This specimen consisted of PBMCs, obtained from a glioma patient whose treatment included an IDH1 peptide vaccine. The receptors come from a woman in her forties or fifties with glioma. Both conserved end residues are part of each CDR3. The order of the fields is J gene, D gene, CDR3 length, clone size, V gene, CDR3 protein, CDR3 DNA. A D gene is named only where the DNA matches it firmly. Only some rows state a clone size, as once, few, many or a class for expanded clones.

TRBJ1-3 . 16 . TRBV6-5 CASSYSRPGTGNTIYF TGTGCCAGCAGTTACTCACGGCCGGGAACTGGAAACACCATATATTTT
TRBJ2-7 TRBD1 15 . TRBV9 CASSVGQGASGEQYF TGTGCCAGCAGCGTAGGGCAGGGGGCATCTGGGGAGCAGTACTTC
TRBJ1-1 TRBD1 19 few TRBV2 CASRDRGQSQRGMNTEAFF TGTGCCAGCAGGGACAGGGGGCAAAGTCAAAGGGGGATGAACACTGAAGCTTTCTTT
TRBJ1-4 . 15 . TRBV2 CASSIWGGTNEKLFF TGTGCCAGCAGTATCTGGGGGGGGACTAATGAAAAACTGTTTTTT
TRBJ1-2 . 13 . TRBV29-1 CSVVGAGNYGYTF TGCAGCGTTGTCGGGGCAGGCAACTATGGCTACACCTTC
TRBJ2-7 TRBD1 14 once TRBV7-2 CASSRGQTSYEQYF TGTGCCAGCAGCAGGGGACAGACCTCCTACGAGCAGTACTTC
TRBJ2-3 . 13 . TRBV6-6 CASQWAGTDTQYF TGTGCCAGCCAATGGGCGGGCACAGATACGCAGTATTTT
TRBJ1-3 . 14 . TRBV2 CASGEHSSGNTIYF TGTGCCAGCGGGGAGCACAGCTCTGGAAACACCATATATTTT
TRBJ2-7 . 15 . TRBV7-3 CASSLRAGADYEQYF TGTGCCAGCAGCTTAAGGGCGGGTGCGGACTACGAGCAGTACTTC
TRBJ2-5 . 15 . TRBV5-1 CASSSLDWKQETQYF TGCGCCAGCAGCTCCCTGGACTGGAAACAAGAGACCCAGTACTTC
TRBJ2-7 TRBD1 13 . TRBV6-6 CASSRGTGGEQYF TGTGCCAGCAGTCGCGGGACAGGGGGCGAGCAGTACTTC
TRBJ1-2 . 14 once TRBV19 CASASTHRLYGYTF TGTGCCAGCGCGTCGACCCACCGGCTCTATGGCTACACCTTC
TRBJ2-5 TRBD1 14 . TRBV10-3 CAITPTGYPETQYF TGTGCCATCACCCCGACAGGGTACCCAGAGACCCAGTACTTC
TRBJ2-1 . 15 once TRBV7-9 CASSLGTVSGNEQFF TGTGCCAGCAGCTTAGGGACAGTTTCAGGTAATGAGCAGTTCTTC
TRBJ1-1 . 13 . TRBV7-7 CASSLDLNTEAFF TGTGCCAGCAGCTTAGACTTGAACACTGAAGCTTTCTTT
TRBJ1-3 . 14 . TRBV2 CASSSGTQGNTIYF TGTGCCAGCAGTTCCGGGACGCAGGGAAACACCATATATTTT
TRBJ1-1 . 13 . TRBV4-3 CASSEEGITEAFF TGCGCCAGCAGCGAAGAGGGGATTACTGAAGCTTTCTTT
TRBJ1-2 . 16 . TRBV7-2 CASSLGSRGGFFGYTF TGTGCCAGCAGCTTAGGTTCGCGCGGGGGGTTTTTCGGCTACACCTTC
TRBJ1-6 TRBD1 16 . TRBV19 CASSIAQGAFNSPLHF TGTGCCAGTAGTATAGCGCAGGGGGCGTTTAATTCACCCCTCCACTTT
TRBJ1-4 . 13 . TRBV25-1 CASTGQINEKLFF TGTGCCAGCACCGGACAGATTAATGAAAAACTGTTTTTT
TRBJ2-1 . 11 few TRBV19 CASSGGTSQFF TGTGCCAGTAGCGGCGGGACATCCCAGTTCTTC
TRBJ1-1 TRBD1 14 medium-sized TRBV4-2 CASSQGTGLTEAFF TGTGCCAGCAGCCAAGGGACAGGACTCACTGAAGCTTTCTTT
TRBJ1-1 . 13 few TRBV30 CAWYLGHGTEAFF TGTGCCTGGTACCTGGGGCATGGCACTGAAGCTTTCTTT
TRBJ2-7 TRBD1 14 . TRBV6-5 CASSLSGGPYEQYF TGTGCCAGCAGTCTATCAGGGGGCCCCTACGAGCAGTACTTC
TRBJ1-5 TRBD1 15 . TRBV19 CASSRSTGAPEPQHF TGTGCCAGTAGCCGTTCAACAGGGGCCCCCGAGCCCCAGCATTTT
TRBJ2-7 . 14 . TRBV19 CASSTLLGLGEQYF TGTGCCAGTAGTACCCTCCTAGGGTTGGGTGAGCAGTACTTC
TRBJ1-1 . 14 . TRBV27 CASSPGQLNTEAFF TGTGCCAGCAGTCCTGGACAGTTGAACACTGAAGCTTTCTTT
TRBJ1-1 . 12 . TRBV6-5 CASSYSLGEAFF TGTGCCAGCAGTTACTCGCTGGGTGAAGCTTTCTTT
TRBJ1-3 . 13 . TRBV6-5 CASSRREGNTIYF TGTGCCAGCAGTAGACGGGAAGGAAACACCATATATTTT
TRBJ1-1 . 13 few TRBV30 CAYLGRLNTEAFF TGTGCCTACCTAGGCAGACTGAACACTGAAGCTTTCTTT
TRBJ2-5 . 13 . TRBV7-9 CASSLFSGETQYF TGTGCCAGCAGCTTATTTTCAGGAGAGACCCAGTACTTC
TRBJ1-2 TRBD1 14 . TRBV6-5 CASSGIRQGDGYTF TGTGCCAGCAGTGGGATTAGACAGGGGGATGGCTACACCTTC
TRBJ1-2 TRBD1 14 . TRBV9 CASSVGQGAGGYTF TGTGCCAGCAGCGTAGGACAGGGGGCCGGTGGCTACACCTTC
TRBJ1-5 . 13 . TRBV7-2 CASSTGKDQPQHF TGTGCCAGCAGCACGGGGAAGGATCAGCCCCAGCATTTT
TRBJ2-3 . 15 . TRBV5-1 CASSVLVGLADTQYF TGCGCCAGCAGCGTACTAGTTGGTCTCGCAGATACGCAGTATTTT
TRBJ2-7 TRBD1 14 . TRBV19 CASSSRDSTYEQYF TGTGCCAGTAGTTCTAGGGACAGCACCTACGAGCAGTACTTC
TRBJ1-5 . 14 . TRBV7-8 CASSPDSRNQPQHF TGTGCCAGCAGCCCGGACAGCCGCAATCAGCCCCAGCATTTT
TRBJ1-1 TRBD1 15 . TRBV27 CASSLSDRAGTEAFF TGTGCCAGCAGTTTATCGGACAGGGCGGGCACTGAAGCTTTCTTT
TRBJ2-7 . 12 . TRBV4-2 CASSRLLYEQYF TGTGCCAGCAGCCGCCTTTTGTACGAGCAGTACTTC
TRBJ1-1 . 14 . TRBV6-1 CATKRHYSNAEAFF TGTGCCACCAAACGGCATTATAGCAACGCTGAAGCTTTCTTT
TRBJ2-5 TRBD1 15 . TRBV10-3 CAISDQQGARETQYF TGTGCCATCAGCGACCAACAGGGGGCGAGGGAGACCCAGTACTTC
TRBJ2-7 . 15 . TRBV5-4 CASSRGGQGLYEQYF TGTGCCAGCAGCCGGGGGGGACAGGGCCTCTACGAGCAGTACTTC
TRBJ1-3 . 13 . TRBV12-5 CASGSDTENTIYF TGTGCTAGTGGTTCCGACACGGAAAACACCATATATTTT
TRBJ1-4 TRBD1 14 . TRBV6-5 CASSRTGDGEKLFF TGTGCCAGCAGCCGGACAGGGGATGGTGAAAAACTGTTTTTT
TRBJ1-5 . 16 . TRBV7-9 CASSLGVGPEVQPQHF TGTGCCAGCAGCTTAGGAGTAGGCCCTGAGGTTCAGCCCCAGCATTTT
TRBJ1-1 . 14 . TRBV5-5 CASSLERQNTEAFF TGTGCCAGCAGCTTGGAACGGCAGAACACTGAAGCTTTCTTT
TRBJ2-7 . 12 . TRBV29-1 CSVEDLVNEQYF TGCAGCGTTGAAGATCTCGTTAACGAGCAGTACTTC
TRBJ2-2 . 15 . TRBV2 CASNGVQANTGELFF TGTGCCAGCAACGGGGTCCAGGCGAACACCGGGGAGCTGTTTTTT
TRBJ1-3 . 15 . TRBV18 CASSPNWDSGNTIYF TGTGCCAGCTCACCTAACTGGGACTCTGGAAACACCATATATTTT
TRBJ1-1 TRBD1 15 . TRBV4-1 CASSQEQGARTEAFF TGCGCCAGCAGCCAAGAACAGGGGGCGCGTACTGAAGCTTTCTTT
TRBJ2-7 TRBD2 15 . TRBV27 CASSSQRRGSIEQYF TGTGCCAGCAGTTCGCAGAGGCGGGGGAGTATCGAGCAGTACTTC
TRBJ1-5 TRBD1 18 . TRBV19 CASSLPDRGYESNQPQHF TGTGCCAGTAGTTTGCCGGACAGGGGATATGAGAGCAATCAGCCCCAGCATTTT
TRBJ2-1 . 12 . TRBV30 CAWTPSYNEQFF TGTGCCTGGACCCCCTCCTACAATGAGCAGTTCTTC
TRBJ2-6 . 17 once TRBV5-1 CASSPGLQGTGANVLTF TGCGCCAGCAGCCCGGGACTCCAGGGAACTGGGGCCAACGTCCTGACTTTC
TRBJ1-1 . 15 . TRBV4-1 CASSQDRNTPIEAFF TGCGCCAGCAGCCAAGACAGGAATACCCCGATTGAAGCTTTCTTT